This T cell receptor beta chain was captured by sequencing in a study of blood T cell repertoires in COVID-19. At the level of the study: Samples came from the United States, Italy and Spain, spanning acute and convalescent COVID-19. Sample material is recorded as cDNA or gDNA derived from T cells, B-cell-depleted T cells, or PBMCs.

Germline loops: CDR1 MNHEY, CDR2 SVGAGI. The V gene end was trimmed by 8 bases and the J gene end by 4 bases; junction bases not matched to a gene: 10. The CDR3 totals 15 residues. Per the original methods: Estimation of nucleated cell counts was performed using reference gene primer amplification. Libraries were prepared by immunoSEQ multiplex PCR; TCRdb keeps only in-frame clonotypes and omits some of them. V and J calls and clone size are as listed in that table; D and trimming were resolved from the DNA. This sample yields 90,000 to 120,000 clones, of which about 86% are seen a single time; 2.5% to 3.5% belongs to the top ten.

The chain links TRBV6-5 to TRBJ2-2; 7 positions match TRBD2. The receptor's source is a woman older than 75 with active or convalescent COVID-19. The sample consisted of peripheral blood. CDR3 DNA: TGTGCCAGCCGACGGGGGGTAGAATTCACCGGGGAGCTGTTTTTT. This codes for CASRRGVEFTGELFF.